A single sample is the source of the 10 T cell receptor beta chains below, sequenced in a study of response to subunit inactivated influenza vaccine (dated by TCRdb to the late 2010s). The library came from RT-PCR. Sequencing was performed on an Illumina HiSeq 2500. Clones were called with MiXCR by TCRdb after fastp trimmed the public reads at Q25, and only in-frame beta chains were retained. Each entry merges the rows of one CDR3 protein and shows their most common DNA and genes. For this sample there are roughly 170,000 distinct CDR3 sequences; around 8.8% appear just once. About 11% of the sample is in the top ten clones. Sequenced material: non-naive T cells sorted from PBMCs, taken on the day of vaccination. The cell subset or site label here, explained by the study, means: memory T cell fraction. The receptors here all came from a man aged 45 to 65 who received an inactivated influenza vaccine. Donor details come from another sample of the same person, matched by shared clones.

The chain joins TRBV5-1 to TRBJ2-2, with TRBD1 identical over 10 bases. The CDR3 spans 17 residues. The junction had 11 bases not matched to a gene; V was cut back by 4 bases and J by 5 bases. Germline V CDR1 and CDR2: SGHRS, YFSETQ. The CDR3 bases are TGCGCCAGCAGCCCGACAGGGGGCGCGGTTGGAACCGGGGAGCTGTTTTTT. Protein product: CASSPTGGAVGTGELFF.

This clonotype was picked up a small number of times. The chain combines TRBV11-2 with TRBJ2-3; TRBD1 aligns across 12 bases. From germline, CDR1 is SGHAT and CDR2 FQNNGV. The CDR3 length is 15 residues. V dropped 3 bases and J dropped 2; count of bases not matched to a gene: 0. The chain's CDR3 is CASSLGQGATDTQYF. The DNA of the CDR3 is TGTGCCAGCAGCTTGGGACAGGGGGCCACAGATACGCAGTATTTT.

This clonotype was seen many times. The V gene is TRBV12-3 or TRBV12-4, the J gene TRBJ2-2, with D maybe TRBD2 (6 bases). The CDR3 is made up of 15 amino acids. Between the trimmed V and J ends, which lost 2 bases and 9 bases, there was a span of 16 bases. CDR3: CASSLKGLTTRELFF. The DNA of the CDR3 is TGTGCCAGCAGTTTAAAGGGACTCACAACTAGGGAGCTGTTTTTT.

This clonotype appeared a few times. The chain uses TRBV14 and TRBJ2-7; no clear D gene. The V and J ends lost 0 bases and 9 bases respectively, with 9 bases between them. Germline CDR1 is SGHDN and CDR2 is FVKESK. The length of the CDR3 is 12 residues. This CDR3 reads CASSQDRLRQYF. CDR3 DNA sequence: TGTGCCAGCAGCCAAGACCGACTCCGGCAGTACTTC. Looking up the rest from reference TRBV14 and TRBJ2-7 gives the full variable domain: EAGVTQFPSHSVIEKGQTVTLRCDPISGHDNLYWYRRVMGKEIKFLLHFVKESKQDESGMPNNRFLAERTGGTYSTLKVQPAELEDSGVYFCASSQDRLRQYFGPGTRLTVT.

V is TRBV20-1 and J is TRBJ1-5, with a tentative D call TRBD1 (5 bases). Trimming removed 3 bases from V and 4 bases from J, with 13 bases in between. The CDR3 is 14 residues long. From germline, CDR1 is DFQATT and CDR2 SNEGSKA (reference sequence). As DNA, the CDR3 is TGCAGTGCTAGTGGGCGACAGCAAAATCAGCCCCAGCATTTT. Residues: CSASGRQQNQPQHF.

This sequence joins TRBV5-1 and TRBJ1-1; no reliable D call. The V gene's germline CDR1 is SGHRS and CDR2 YFSETQ. There are 14 residues in the CDR3. V dropped 1 base and J dropped 7 bases, with 14 bases sitting between them. CDR3 region: CASSLTPGRYEAFF. In DNA, the CDR3 is TGCGCCAGCAGCTTGACTCCCGGGAGATATGAAGCTTTCTTT.

This clonotype was found many times. The chain employs TRBV12-3 or TRBV12-4 and TRBJ2-1; 7 positions match TRBD1. J was trimmed by 3 bases and V by 1 base; bases with no gene match: 3. CDR3 length: 15 amino acids. CDR3 DNA sequence: TGTGCCAGCAGTTTAGGAGGGGGCGTCTACAATGAGCAGTTCTTC. Protein product: CASSLGGGVYNEQFF.

This clonotype came up many times. This chain uses TRBV15 with TRBJ2-2, with D possibly being TRBD1 (6 bases). The germline V gene encodes CDR1 LNHNV and CDR2 YYDKDF (reference sequence). CDR3 length: 16 amino acids. Deletions cut 0 bases from V and 8 bases from J, with 16 bases between. The DNA of the CDR3 is TGTGCCACCAGCAGAGAGCGCGCGCAGGGGAGTGGGGAGCTGTTTTTT. Translation: CATSRERAQGSGELFF.

In this sample, this clonotype turned up a few times. This chain links TRBV18 with TRBJ2-5; D gene unclear. This CDR3 has 15 residues. Germline lookup yields CDR1 KGHSH and CDR2 LQKENI. Trimming pared 2 bases from V and 5 bases from J, leaving 15 bases between. Here the CDR3 DNA reads TGTGCCAGCTCACCAGTTCAGCGACCTATGGAGACCCAGTACTTC. Protein product: CASSPVQRPMETQYF.

In its sample, this clonotype was seen many times. J is TRBJ2-1 and V is TRBV27; D is perhaps TRBD2 (5 bases). Trimming left V 3 bases short and J 7 bases short, with 10 bases between. Germline CDR1 and CDR2: MNHEY and SMNVEV (reference sequence). The CDR3 extends over 13 amino acids. This CDR3 reads CASSFVGENEQFF. In DNA form, the CDR3 reads TGTGCCAGCAGTTTTGTCGGGGAGAATGAGCAGTTCTTC.